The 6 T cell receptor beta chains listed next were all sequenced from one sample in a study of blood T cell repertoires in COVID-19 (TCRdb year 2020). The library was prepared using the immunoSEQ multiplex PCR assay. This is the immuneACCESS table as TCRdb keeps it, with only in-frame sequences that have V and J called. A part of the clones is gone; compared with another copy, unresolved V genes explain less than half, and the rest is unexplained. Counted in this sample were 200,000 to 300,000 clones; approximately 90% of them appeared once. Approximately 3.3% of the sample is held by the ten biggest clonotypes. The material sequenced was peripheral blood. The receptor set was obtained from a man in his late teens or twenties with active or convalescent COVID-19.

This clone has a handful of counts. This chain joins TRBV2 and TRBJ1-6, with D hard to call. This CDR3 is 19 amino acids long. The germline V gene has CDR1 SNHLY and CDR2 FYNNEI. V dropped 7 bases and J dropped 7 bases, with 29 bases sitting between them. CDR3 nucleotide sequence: TGTGCCAGCACCCGAGACGGGATAGGTAGACCCCCATTAAATTCACCCCTCCACTTT. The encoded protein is CASTRDGIGRPPLNSPLHF.

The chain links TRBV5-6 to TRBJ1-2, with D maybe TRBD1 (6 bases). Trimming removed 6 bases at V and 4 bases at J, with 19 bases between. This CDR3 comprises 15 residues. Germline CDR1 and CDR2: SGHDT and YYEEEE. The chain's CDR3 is CASIPQGLAPYGYTF. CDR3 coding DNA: TGTGCCAGCATCCCTCAGGGGCTAGCCCCCTATGGCTACACCTTC.

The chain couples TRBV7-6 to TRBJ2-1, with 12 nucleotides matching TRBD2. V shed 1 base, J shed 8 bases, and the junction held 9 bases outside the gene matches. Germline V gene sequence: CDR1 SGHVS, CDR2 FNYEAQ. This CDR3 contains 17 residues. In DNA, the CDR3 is TGTGCCAGCAGCTTAGGAAGAGGACTAGCGGGGTCGGATGAGCAGTTCTTC. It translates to CASSLGRGLAGSDEQFF.

This CDR3 reads CASSLLQGDFVYGYTF. CDR3 coding DNA: TGCGCCAGCAGCTTGCTACAGGGGGACTTCGTCTATGGCTACACCTTC. This chain links TRBV4-1 with TRBJ1-2; the match to TRBD1 covers 8 bases. There are 16 residues in the CDR3. The trim removed 5 bases at V and 4 bases at J, leaving 12 bases unmatched. Germline V gene lookup returns CDR1 MGHRA and CDR2 YSYEKL.

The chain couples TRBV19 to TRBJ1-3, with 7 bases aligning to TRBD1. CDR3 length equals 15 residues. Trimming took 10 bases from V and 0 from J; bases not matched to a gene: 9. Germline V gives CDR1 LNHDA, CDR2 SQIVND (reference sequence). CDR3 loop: CATRPRGYSGNTIYF. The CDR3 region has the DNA TGTGCCACCCGGCCCAGGGGGTACTCTGGAAACACCATATATTTT.

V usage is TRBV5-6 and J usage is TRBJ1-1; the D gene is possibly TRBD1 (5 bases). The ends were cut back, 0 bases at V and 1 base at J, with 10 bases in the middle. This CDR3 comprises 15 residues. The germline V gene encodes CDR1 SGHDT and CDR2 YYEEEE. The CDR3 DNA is TGTGCCAGCAGCTTGGTTGTCAGGGCGAACACTGAAGCTTTCTTT. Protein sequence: CASSLVVRANTEAFF.